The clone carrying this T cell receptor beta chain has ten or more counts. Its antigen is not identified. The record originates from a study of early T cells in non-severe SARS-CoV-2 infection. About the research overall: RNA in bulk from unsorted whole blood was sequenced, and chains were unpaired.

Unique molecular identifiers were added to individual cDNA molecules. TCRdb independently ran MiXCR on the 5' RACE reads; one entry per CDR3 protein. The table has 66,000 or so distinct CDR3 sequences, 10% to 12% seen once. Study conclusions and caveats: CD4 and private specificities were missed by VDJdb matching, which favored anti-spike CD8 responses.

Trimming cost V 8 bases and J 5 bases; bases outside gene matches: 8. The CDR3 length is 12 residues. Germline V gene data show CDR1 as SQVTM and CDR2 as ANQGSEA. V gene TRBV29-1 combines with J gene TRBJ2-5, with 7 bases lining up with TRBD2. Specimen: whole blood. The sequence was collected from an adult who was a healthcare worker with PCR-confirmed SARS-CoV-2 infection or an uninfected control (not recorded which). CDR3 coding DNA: TGCAGCAACCCCGGGGGAGGGGAGACCCAGTACTTC. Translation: CSNPGGGETQYF.